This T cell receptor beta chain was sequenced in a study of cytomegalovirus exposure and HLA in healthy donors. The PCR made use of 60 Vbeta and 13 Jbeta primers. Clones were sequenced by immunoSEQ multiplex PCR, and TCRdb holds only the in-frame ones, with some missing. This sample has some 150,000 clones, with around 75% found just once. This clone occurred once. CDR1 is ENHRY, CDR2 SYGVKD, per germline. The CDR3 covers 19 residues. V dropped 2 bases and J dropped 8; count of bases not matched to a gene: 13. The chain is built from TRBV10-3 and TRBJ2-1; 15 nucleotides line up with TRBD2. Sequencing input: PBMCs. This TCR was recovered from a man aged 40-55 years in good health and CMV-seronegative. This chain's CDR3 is CAISEPLGLAGGHLDEQFF. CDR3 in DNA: TGTGCCATCAGTGAGCCGCTGGGACTAGCGGGGGGCCACTTGGATGAGCAGTTCTTC.